Listed below are T cell receptor beta chains from one sample, sequenced in a study of blood T cell repertoires in COVID-19. Profiling relied on immunoSEQ multiplex PCR, and the TCRdb table lists in-frame clones only, not all of them. The sample consists of about 430,000 clones, about 90% of them appearing once. The specimen was peripheral blood. All receptors come from a man younger than 35 with COVID-19, enrolled during active disease. CDR3s include the opening cysteine and the closing phenylalanine or tryptophan. The D gene is left open where the match is weak. Size values are once, few and many counts, or a class for expanded clones, and some rows have none.

j_gene: TRBJ2-7; abundance: .; d_gene: .; v_gene: TRBV5-1; CDR3nt: TGCGCCAGCAGCTTGGGGTTTCAGGCGCAGGGCTACGAGCAGTACTTC; CDR3aa: CASSLGFQAQGYEQYF
j_gene: TRBJ2-5; abundance: .; d_gene: .; v_gene: TRBV29-1; CDR3nt: TGCAGCGTTTCGACGCCGGGGGAGACCCAGTACTTC; CDR3aa: CSVSTPGETQYF
j_gene: TRBJ2-5; abundance: .; d_gene: .; v_gene: TRBV6-1; CDR3nt: TGTGCCAGCAGTGAAGCGGTATGGCGGGTTTACCAAGAGACCCAGTACTTC; CDR3aa: CASSEAVWRVYQETQYF
j_gene: TRBJ1-2; abundance: .; d_gene: .; v_gene: TRBV2; CDR3nt: TGTGCCAGCAGTATTGCGGGCTCGTCTGGCTACACCTTC; CDR3aa: CASSIAGSSGYTF
j_gene: TRBJ1-1; abundance: .; d_gene: .; v_gene: TRBV7-3; CDR3nt: TGTGCCAGCAGCTATGCGGTGAACACTGAAGCTTTCTTT; CDR3aa: CASSYAVNTEAFF
j_gene: TRBJ2-1; abundance: .; d_gene: TRBD2; v_gene: TRBV7-2; CDR3nt: TGTGCCAGCAGCTACGGACTAGCGACCTACAATGAGCAGTTCTTC; CDR3aa: CASSYGLATYNEQFF
j_gene: TRBJ2-7; abundance: .; d_gene: .; v_gene: TRBV11-2; CDR3nt: TGTGCCAGCAGCTTATATGGGGGAGGATACGAGCAGTACTTC; CDR3aa: CASSLYGGGYEQYF
j_gene: TRBJ2-6; abundance: .; d_gene: TRBD1; v_gene: TRBV28; CDR3nt: TGTGCCAGCAGGCAGTGGGGGACAGGGATCTCTGGGGCCAACGTCCTGACTTTC; CDR3aa: CASRQWGTGISGANVLTF
j_gene: TRBJ1-3; abundance: .; d_gene: .; v_gene: TRBV24-1; CDR3nt: TGTGCCACCACCCGGGGCTCTGGAAACACCATATATTTT; CDR3aa: CATTRGSGNTIYF
j_gene: TRBJ1-2; abundance: .; d_gene: TRBD1; v_gene: TRBV9; CDR3nt: TGTGCCAGCAGCCGGACAGGGGTCTATGGCTACACCTTC; CDR3aa: CASSRTGVYGYTF
j_gene: TRBJ1-5; abundance: .; d_gene: .; v_gene: TRBV20-1; CDR3nt: TGCAGTGCTAGTAAGGTCGCAGGGGACCGCAATCAGCCCCAGCATTTT; CDR3aa: CSASKVAGDRNQPQHF
j_gene: TRBJ2-7; abundance: .; d_gene: TRBD2; v_gene: TRBV9; CDR3nt: TGTGCCAGCACCCCAGGTGGGGGGGAATACTACGAGCAGTACTTC; CDR3aa: CASTPGGGEYYEQYF
j_gene: TRBJ2-5; abundance: .; d_gene: TRBD1; v_gene: TRBV24-1; CDR3nt: TGTGCCACCAGTGCCAAACCCGGGACAGGCCTAGAGACCCAGTACTTC; CDR3aa: CATSAKPGTGLETQYF
j_gene: TRBJ2-1; abundance: once; d_gene: .; v_gene: TRBV18; CDR3nt: TGTGCCAGCTCACCGGTGGCTAGCTCCTACAATGAGCAGTTCTTC; CDR3aa: CASSPVASSYNEQFF
j_gene: TRBJ2-7; abundance: once; d_gene: .; v_gene: TRBV12-3/TRBV12-4; CDR3nt: TGTGCCAGCAGTTTGGGACACAAGGACGAGCAGTACTTC; CDR3aa: CASSLGHKDEQYF
j_gene: TRBJ2-2; abundance: .; d_gene: TRBD2; v_gene: TRBV10-2; CDR3nt: TGCGCCAGCACCACGCGCTATCGGGGGGGGCCGAACACCGGGGAGCTGTTTTTT; CDR3aa: CASTTRYRGGPNTGELFF
j_gene: TRBJ2-2; abundance: few; d_gene: .; v_gene: TRBV24-1; CDR3nt: TGTGCCACCAGTCCATCGTTACTGAACACCGGGGAGCTGTTTTTT; CDR3aa: CATSPSLLNTGELFF
j_gene: TRBJ2-5; abundance: .; d_gene: .; v_gene: TRBV5-4; CDR3nt: TGTGCCAGCAGCTTGGCCACAGACCAGTACCAAGAGACCCAGTACTTC; CDR3aa: CASSLATDQYQETQYF
j_gene: TRBJ1-4; abundance: .; d_gene: .; v_gene: TRBV12-5; CDR3nt: TGTGCTAGTGGTTTAGGGGGATCGGGTGAAAAACTGTTTTTT; CDR3aa: CASGLGGSGEKLFF
j_gene: TRBJ2-3; abundance: .; d_gene: TRBD2; v_gene: TRBV2; CDR3nt: TGTGCCAGCAGTGACGAGCGGGGGAGCACAGATACGCAGTATTTT; CDR3aa: CASSDERGSTDTQYF
j_gene: TRBJ2-7; abundance: .; d_gene: .; v_gene: TRBV7-9; CDR3nt: TGTGCCAGCAGCTTCCCAGGATCCTACGAGCAGTACTTC; CDR3aa: CASSFPGSYEQYF
j_gene: TRBJ2-4; abundance: .; d_gene: TRBD2; v_gene: TRBV2; CDR3nt: TGTGCCAGCAGTGAAATTCGCGGGAGCTCAAACATTCAGTACTTC; CDR3aa: CASSEIRGSSNIQYF
j_gene: TRBJ2-7; abundance: .; d_gene: TRBD2; v_gene: TRBV2; CDR3nt: TGTGCCAGCAGTGATAGCGGGGGGTCCTACGAGCAGTACTTC; CDR3aa: CASSDSGGSYEQYF
j_gene: TRBJ1-4; abundance: .; d_gene: .; v_gene: TRBV2; CDR3nt: TGTGCCAGCAGACCGGGGGGGGAGCCGAACGAAAAACTGTTTTTT; CDR3aa: CASRPGGEPNEKLFF
j_gene: TRBJ2-6; abundance: .; d_gene: TRBD1; v_gene: TRBV13; CDR3nt: TGTGCCAGCAGCAACCACGACAGGGCCGGGGCCAACGTCCTGACTTTC; CDR3aa: CASSNHDRAGANVLTF
j_gene: TRBJ2-1; abundance: .; d_gene: TRBD2; v_gene: TRBV9; CDR3nt: TGTGCCAGCAGCGCCCACGCTAGCGGGAGCCACAATGAGCAGTTCTTC; CDR3aa: CASSAHASGSHNEQFF
j_gene: TRBJ1-2; abundance: few; d_gene: .; v_gene: TRBV2; CDR3nt: TGTGCCAGCAGTGAGCTGAGCTATGGCTACACCTTC; CDR3aa: CASSELSYGYTF
j_gene: TRBJ2-7; abundance: .; d_gene: TRBD2; v_gene: TRBV25-1; CDR3nt: TGTGCCAGCAGTGATGGGGCTAGCGGGAGACTCTACGAGCAGTACTTC; CDR3aa: CASSDGASGRLYEQYF
j_gene: TRBJ2-1; abundance: once; d_gene: .; v_gene: TRBV12-1; CDR3nt: TGTGCCAGCAGCCCCGGGACAGGGATTCTGGGGGATGAGCAGTTCTTC; CDR3aa: CASSPGTGILGDEQFF
j_gene: TRBJ1-2; abundance: .; d_gene: TRBD1; v_gene: TRBV7-9; CDR3nt: TGTGCCAGCAGCTCCCTCATTCCGGGACAGGGAAGCTCGGGTGGCTACACCTTC; CDR3aa: CASSSLIPGQGSSGGYTF
j_gene: TRBJ2-7; abundance: few; d_gene: TRBD1; v_gene: TRBV2; CDR3nt: TGTGCCACCCGGGACAGCTCCTACGAGCAGTACTTC; CDR3aa: CATRDSSYEQYF
j_gene: TRBJ2-7; abundance: once; d_gene: .; v_gene: TRBV10-1; CDR3nt: TGCGCCAGCAGTAGGGGACAACCGCCCTACGAGCAGTACTTC; CDR3aa: CASSRGQPPYEQYF
j_gene: TRBJ2-3; abundance: .; d_gene: .; v_gene: TRBV6-1; CDR3nt: TGTGCCAGCAGTGAAATTTACCCACTCCCAGATACGCAGTATTTT; CDR3aa: CASSEIYPLPDTQYF
j_gene: TRBJ2-1; abundance: .; d_gene: .; v_gene: TRBV4-1; CDR3nt: TGCGCCAGCAGCCAAGATTTGGCAGATCCGTCCTACAATGAGCAGTTCTTC; CDR3aa: CASSQDLADPSYNEQFF
j_gene: TRBJ2-1; abundance: once; d_gene: .; v_gene: TRBV9; CDR3nt: TGTGCCAGCAGCGTAGGGCCATTCAGCGGTGGTGAGCAGTTCTTC; CDR3aa: CASSVGPFSGGEQFF
j_gene: TRBJ2-1; abundance: .; d_gene: TRBD2; v_gene: TRBV2; CDR3nt: TGTGCCAGCAAGAAGCGGGGGGGCTCCTACAATGAGCAGTTCTTC; CDR3aa: CASKKRGGSYNEQFF
j_gene: TRBJ2-3; abundance: .; d_gene: .; v_gene: TRBV7-8; CDR3nt: TGTGCCAGCAGCTTAGTATCAGGGGTTGGAACAGATACGCAGTATTTT; CDR3aa: CASSLVSGVGTDTQYF
j_gene: TRBJ2-2; abundance: .; d_gene: TRBD1; v_gene: TRBV10-2; CDR3nt: TGCGCCAGCAGTGGGGCTCGACAGGGTAGTGACACCGGGGAGCTGTTTTTT; CDR3aa: CASSGARQGSDTGELFF
j_gene: TRBJ2-1; abundance: .; d_gene: TRBD1; v_gene: TRBV4-1; CDR3nt: TGCGCCAGCAGCCAGCGGTGGACAGGGGCGCCGTTTGAGGAGCAGTTCTTC; CDR3aa: CASSQRWTGAPFEEQFF
j_gene: TRBJ2-7; abundance: .; d_gene: TRBD1; v_gene: TRBV30; CDR3nt: TGTGCCTGGAGGACAGGGGGCGGGGAGCAGTACTTC; CDR3aa: CAWRTGGGEQYF